The rows below give T cell receptor beta chains drawn from one sample of a study of patients and donors after allogeneic stem cell transplantation. TCRdb reprocessed the RT-PCR reads with MiXCR, giving one entry per CDR3 protein. The repertoire holds 200,000 to 250,000 distinct CDR3 sequences, with 13% to 15% as singletons. Input material: blood, either unsorted or a sorted T cell fraction (not recorded which). Receptor source: a human donor who was either an allogeneic HSCT recipient or a stem cell or donor lymphocyte infusion donor (not recorded which). It is not recorded whose cells these are; they may come from a transplant donor. Each CDR3 is given with its conserved first and last residue. Fields, in order: V gene, clone size, J gene, D gene, CDR3 DNA, CDR3 protein. D genes are given only for firm matches. The listing skips clone size in some rows; elsewhere it reads once, few, many or a size class.

TRBV12-3/TRBV12-4,-,TRBJ1-1,-,TGTGCCAGCAGTTTCGGGGGGGGCCTCGACGGGACTGAAGCTTTCTTT,CASSFGGGLDGTEAFF
TRBV11-2,-,TRBJ2-5,-,TGTGCCAGCAGCTTATCGGTCACGGCTAAACAAGAGACCCAGTACTTC,CASSLSVTAKQETQYF
TRBV6-2/TRBV6-3,-,TRBJ2-7,TRBD1,TGTGCCAGCAGTCGGGGACAGGGGGCGTACTACGAGCAGTACTTC,CASSRGQGAYYEQYF
TRBV27,few,TRBJ2-7,-,TGTGCCAGCAGGAGGGACTCGAACGACTACGAGCAGTACTTC,CASRRDSNDYEQYF
TRBV3-1,few,TRBJ2-5,-,TGTGCCAGCAACGCAGGGGAGACCCAGTACTTC,CASNAGETQYF
TRBV7-2,few,TRBJ2-1,-,TGTGCCAGCAGCTTAGATCCACCAGGGAATGAGCAGTTCTTC,CASSLDPPGNEQFF
TRBV5-6,-,TRBJ2-3,-,TGTGCCAGCAGCTTGAAGACTAAGAGCACAGATACGCAGTATTTT,CASSLKTKSTDTQYF
TRBV3-1,many,TRBJ2-3,TRBD2,TGTGCCAGCAGCCAACTAGCGGGGGGGAGCACAGATACGCAGTATTTT,CASSQLAGGSTDTQYF
TRBV12-3/TRBV12-4,many,TRBJ1-2,TRBD1,TGTGCCAGCAGTTTAGGGACAGGGGGAGGCTACACCTTC,CASSLGTGGGYTF
TRBV20-1,many,TRBJ2-5,-,TGCAGTGCTCGCCCGATGAGTTTGGGAGAGACCCAGTACTTC,CSARPMSLGETQYF
TRBV24-1,-,TRBJ2-1,-,TGTGCCACCAGTGATTTGGGACACTCCTACAATGAGCAGTTCTTC,CATSDLGHSYNEQFF
TRBV20-1,many,TRBJ2-7,TRBD2,TGCAGTGCTACCCTAGCGGGGGTCAGATCCTACGAGCAGTACTTC,CSATLAGVRSYEQYF
TRBV20-1,-,TRBJ2-3,-,TGCAGTGTAAACACCCCTGCCCAGTATTTT,CSVNTPAQYF
TRBV28,few,TRBJ2-7,-,TGTGCCAGCAGTCCCCACGACAGATACGAGCAGTACTTC,CASSPHDRYEQYF
TRBV7-2,many,TRBJ1-2,-,TGTGCCAGCAGCCCCGCGGGGAGGGGGGGCGGCTACACCTTC,CASSPAGRGGGYTF
TRBV24-1,many,TRBJ2-3,TRBD1,TGTGCCACCAGTGGGGGGACAGGTCTCACAGATACGCAGTATTTT,CATSGGTGLTDTQYF
TRBV19,few,TRBJ1-2,-,TGTGCCAGTAGTATAGGTCCAGGAGGCTACACCTTC,CASSIGPGGYTF
TRBV6-5,few,TRBJ1-2,-,TGTGCCAGCAGTTCACCGGGAGAGGGGGGCGGCTACACCTTC,CASSSPGEGGGYTF
TRBV11-2,-,TRBJ2-1,TRBD1,TGTGCCAGCAGCTTAGATGGGGGGATCTACAGGGGGTGGTTCTTC,CASSLDGGIYRGWFF
TRBV5-1,once,TRBJ1-1,-,TGCGCCAGCAGCTTTAATTCTGGAGACACTGAAGCTTCCTTT,CASSFNSGDTEASF
TRBV9,many,TRBJ2-5,TRBD2,TGTGCCAGCAGCGTAGACCCAGCGGGAGGGCCTCGGGAGACCCAGTACTTC,CASSVDPAGGPRETQYF
TRBV20-1,few,TRBJ1-2,TRBD1,TGCAGTGCTATGTTCCAGGGGGTGAGTGGCTACACCTTC,CSAMFQGVSGYTF
TRBV6-1,-,TRBJ2-5,TRBD2,TGTGCCAGCACTCTAGCGGGAGACCAAGAGACCCAGTACTTC,CASTLAGDQETQYF
TRBV14,few,TRBJ2-7,TRBD1,TGTGCCAGCAGCCCCCACGTCGGCAGGGGGTCATCCTACGAGCAGTACTTC,CASSPHVGRGSSYEQYF
TRBV10-3,-,TRBJ1-4,-,TGTGCCATCAGTGTGGGGCGTGCAACTAATGAAAAACTGTTTTTT,CAISVGRATNEKLFF
TRBV5-1,-,TRBJ1-1,-,TGCGCCAGCAGCTTAAATCTCGGCGGGAACACTGAAGCTTTCTTT,CASSLNLGGNTEAFF
TRBV6-2/TRBV6-3,-,TRBJ2-1,TRBD2,TGTGCCAGCACTACCGGGACTAGGGTTCACAATGAGCAGTTCTTC,CASTTGTRVHNEQFF
TRBV24-1,few,TRBJ2-2,TRBD2,TGTGCCACCAGTGATTTGACCCGACTAGCGGGAGGCACCGGGGAGCTGTTTTTT,CATSDLTRLAGGTGELFF
TRBV6-1,few,TRBJ1-1,-,TGTGCCAGCAGGCCTCTGGGGGTAAACCCTGAAGCTTTCTTT,CASRPLGVNPEAFF
TRBV20-1,-,TRBJ2-5,-,TGCAGTGCTAGCGCCGCGGACAGATCCTCGGAGACCCAGTACTTC,CSASAADRSSETQYF
TRBV2,-,TRBJ1-5,-,TGTGCCAGCACCATCGGGAATCAGCCCCAGCATTTT,CASTIGNQPQHF
TRBV7-3,once,TRBJ2-7,-,TGTGCCAGCAGCTTAACTAGGAACTCCTACGAGCAGTACTTC,CASSLTRNSYEQYF
TRBV6-2/TRBV6-3,few,TRBJ2-2,-,TGTGCCAGCAGACCCTCTGCCGGGGAGCTGTTTTTT,CASRPSAGELFF
TRBV10-3,many,TRBJ1-2,-,TGTGCCATCAGTGAAGACATCCAGGCAGGCTATGGCTACACCTTC,CAISEDIQAGYGYTF
TRBV24-1,few,TRBJ2-5,-,TGTGCCACCAGTGATTTGCCGGGTAGGGGAGAGACCCAGTACTTC,CATSDLPGRGETQYF